Sequencing of this TCR beta chain was carried out in a study of shared clonotypes between healthy human individuals. CD8 cells regarded as naive lacked CD45RO, were positively chosen for CCR7, and omitted terminally differentiated effector memory CD45RA+ cells. Method: immunoSEQ multiplex PCR; TCRdb's copy keeps in-frame clones and lacks some. Among about 2.2 million clones listed, roughly 93% were seen once. The germline V gene encodes CDR1 LNHDA and CDR2 SQIVND (reference sequence). The V and J ends lost 2 bases and 5 bases respectively, with 10 bases between them. The CDR3 is 14 amino acids. The receptor was derived from a man between 18 and 35 years old in good health. Some clones in this sample may be carry-over from other donors' samples. V usage is TRBV19 and J usage is TRBJ2-4; D is ambiguous. Material: naive CD8+ T cells from PBMCs. CDR3 residues: CASSIPHWENIQYF. CDR3 nucleotides: TGTGCCAGTAGTATACCACATTGGGAAAACATTCAGTACTTC.